These 16 T cell receptor beta chains were sequenced from one sample in a study of PD-1 blockade in classical Hodgkin lymphoma. Time point specified: cycle 4 day 1 (C4D1), after less than 7 weeks of nivolumab. All trial patients relapsed after autologous stem cell transplantation. The method was immunoSEQ multiplex PCR; TCRdb's version includes in-frame clones alone and lacks a portion of them. The sample contains 100,000 or so clones, roughly nine tenths of which appear only once. The starting material was peripheral blood mononuclear cells (PBMCs), obtained before the fourth cycle of nivolumab. These receptors all stem from a human donor with classical Hodgkin lymphoma.

The rearrangement joins TRBV7-2 to TRBJ2-7, with D possibly TRBD2 on 5 matching bases. Germline V lookup: CDR1 SGHTA, CDR2 FQGNSA. The CDR3 totals 14 residues. Deletions cut 1 base from V and 8 bases from J, with 15 bases between. The CDR3 DNA reads as TGTGCCAGCAGCTTAGGCCACGGGGTGGAGAAGCAGTACTTC. Protein sequence: CASSLGHGVEKQYF. The full variable domain, completed using reference TRBV7-2 and TRBJ2-7, is GAGVSQSPSNKVTEKGKDVELRCDPISGHTALYWYRQSLGQGLEFLIYFQGNSAPDKSGLPSDRFSAERTGGSVSTLTIQRTQQEDSAVYLCASSLGHGVEKQYFGPGTRLTVT.

The J gene is TRBJ1-1, the V gene TRBV25-1; TRBD1 might be the D (5 bases). There are 13 residues in the CDR3. Trimming pared 4 bases from V and 8 bases from J, leaving 14 bases between. Germline lookup yields CDR1 MGHDK and CDR2 SYGVNS. The CDR3 reads CASSARDLGEAFF. CDR3 bases: TGTGCCAGCAGTGCCCGGGACCTGGGGGAAGCTTTCTTT.

A single count supports this clone. The chain couples TRBV28 to TRBJ1-2; 11 bases are shared with TRBD1. The V segment lost 6 bases and the J segment 5 bases; nucleotides outside the gene matches: 5. The CDR3 covers 14 residues. The germline gives CDR1 MDHEN, CDR2 SYDVKM. This chain's CDR3 is CASRRTGGGYGYTF. CDR3 nucleotide sequence: TGTGCCAGCAGACGGACAGGGGGCGGGTATGGCTACACCTTC.

This clone was recorded once. V is TRBV11-2 and J is TRBJ2-3; D perhaps matches TRBD2 (5 bases). The CDR3 covers 12 residues. The V end was cut by 5 bases, the J end by 4 bases, with 7 bases between. Per germline, CDR1 SGHAT and CDR2 FQNNGV. The CDR3 DNA follows: TGTGCCAGCAGCCCCGGGGCAGATACGCAGTATTTT. Translated, it gives CASSPGADTQYF.

The chain employs TRBV13 and TRBJ2-3; D gene unclear. Germline V CDR1 and CDR2: PRHDT, FYEKMQ (reference sequence). This CDR3 comprises 18 residues. V was clipped by 1 base and J by 3 bases, with 20 bases between them. The CDR3 here is CASSLDRGSRLKTDTQYF. The DNA for the CDR3 is TGTGCCAGCAGCTTAGATCGCGGTAGCCGTTTAAAAACAGATACGCAGTATTTT.

This clone was observed once. V usage is TRBV10-3 and J usage is TRBJ1-5; 8 bases fit TRBD1. Germline V gene sequence: CDR1 ENHRY, CDR2 SYGVKD. J lost 5 bases, V lost 11 bases, and 17 bases had no gene match. CDR3 length: 16 residues. The DNA of the CDR3 is TGTGCCGTGGTCGGGACAGGTCTCAGGTTGGATCAGCCCCAGCATTTT. Translating it yields CAVVGTGLRLDQPQHF.

The rearrangement joins TRBV14 to TRBJ2-1; 12 nucleotides match TRBD2. The J segment lost 8 bases and the V segment lost 0 bases, leaving 5 bases of the junction unmatched. This CDR3 has 16 amino acids. The germline V gene encodes CDR1 SGHDN and CDR2 FVKESK. The DNA for the CDR3 is TGTGCCAGCAGCCAAGATAGACTAGCGGGAGTGGATGAGCAGTTCTTC. It codes for CASSQDRLAGVDEQFF.

The chain is built from TRBV28 and TRBJ1-4, with D hard to call. This CDR3 is 14 amino acids long. Germline V gives CDR1 MDHEN, CDR2 SYDVKM. V dropped 6 bases and J dropped 7 bases, with 15 bases sitting between them. DNA for the CDR3: TGTGCCAGCAGGCGGGAATTCCCCACTGAAAAACTGTTTTTT. Protein sequence: CASRREFPTEKLFF.

This clone was counted only a few times. In DNA form, the CDR3 reads TGTGCCAGCAGCTTACTAGCGGGATCCTACGAGCAGTACTTC. It encodes CASSLLAGSYEQYF. This chain joins TRBV7-9 and TRBJ2-7, with TRBD2 identical over 9 bases. Unmatched junction bases numbered 0, after V lost 2 bases and J lost 1 base. The CDR3 runs to 14 residues. CDR1 SEHNR and CDR2 FQNEAQ come from the germline V gene (reference sequence).

This rearrangement joins TRBV2 to TRBJ2-7, with no clear D. CDR3 size: 12 residues. V was pared by 6 bases and J by 0 bases, with 6 bases between. Germline V gives CDR1 SNHLY, CDR2 FYNNEI. In DNA, the CDR3 is TGTGCCAGCAGCCCGGTCTCCTACGAGCAGTACTTC. It encodes CASSPVSYEQYF.

V is TRBV4-2 and J is TRBJ2-1, with TRBD2 matching over 8 bases. Germline lookup yields CDR1 LGHNA and CDR2 YNFKEQ. CDR3 length equals 16 residues. Trimming at V came to 1 base and at J to 4 bases, leaving 6 bases not matched to a gene. The CDR3 DNA sequence: TGTGCCAGCAGCCAAGTAGAACTAGCGGATTACAATGAGCAGTTCTTC. Encoded protein: CASSQVELADYNEQFF.

This sequence joins TRBV7-6 and TRBJ1-1, with no clear D. Germline V lookup: CDR1 SGHVS, CDR2 FNYEAQ. The CDR3 has 13 amino acids. The V end lost 5 bases, the J end lost 6 bases, and 13 bases lay between the germline ends. CDR3 protein: CASSPQASPEAFF. CDR3 nucleotides: TGTGCCAGCAGCCCTCAAGCGTCGCCTGAAGCTTTCTTT.

This chain links TRBV4-1 with TRBJ2-7; a weak D match, TRBD2 (5 bases). With 0 bases removed from V and 9 bases from J, the gap between germline ends came to 15 bases. The CDR3 spans 14 residues. Germline V CDR1 and CDR2: MGHRA, YSYEKL. CDR3 in DNA: TGCGCCAGCAGCCAAGATATAGTGCGTGCGGGGCAGTACTTC. Protein product: CASSQDIVRAGQYF.

The sample holds a few counts of this clone. This chain joins TRBV11-3 and TRBJ2-3, with TRBD2 identical over 10 bases. The CDR3 extends over 16 amino acids. The germline V gene encodes CDR1 SGHNT and CDR2 YENEEA. J was trimmed by 2 bases and V by 5 bases; bases with no gene match: 7. CDR3: CASSGWLAGVTDTQYF. The CDR3 coding sequence is TGTGCCAGCAGCGGTTGGCTAGCGGGAGTCACAGATACGCAGTATTTT. The variable domain in full, completed from reference TRBV11-3 and TRBJ2-3, reads EAGVVQSPRYKIIEKKQPVAFWCNPISGHNTLYWYLQNLGQGPELLIRYENEEAVDDSQLPKDRFSAERLKGVDSTLKIQPAELGDSAVYLCASSGWLAGVTDTQYFGPGTRLTVL.

The sample holds one count of this clone. The CDR3 DNA is TGTGCCAGCAGCGAACCGGGACTAGTGGAGTATACGCAGTATTTT. It is translated as CASSEPGLVEYTQYF. The chain uses TRBV6-1 and TRBJ2-3; 8 bases agree with TRBD2. This CDR3 has 15 amino acids. The junction had 12 bases not matched to a gene; V was cut back by 6 bases and J by 7 bases. Germline V gene lookup returns CDR1 MNHNS and CDR2 SASEGT.

This clone was detected a few times. CDR3: CASSQDLGTSNQPQHF. CDR3 in DNA: TGCGCCAGCAGCCAAGATCTAGGTACTAGCAATCAGCCCCAGCATTTT. The V call is TRBV4-3, the J call TRBJ1-5; D not resolved. Trimming removed 0 bases at V and 0 bases at J, with 9 bases between. CDR1 and CDR2 (germline): LGHNA, YSLEER. The CDR3 covers 16 residues.